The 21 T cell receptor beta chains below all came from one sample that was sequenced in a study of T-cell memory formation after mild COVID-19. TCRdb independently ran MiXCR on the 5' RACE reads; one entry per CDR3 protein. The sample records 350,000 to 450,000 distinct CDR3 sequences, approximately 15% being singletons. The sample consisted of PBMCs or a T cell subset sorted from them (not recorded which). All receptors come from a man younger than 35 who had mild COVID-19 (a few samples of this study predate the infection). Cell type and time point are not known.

CDR3 sequence reads: CASSLIPEDTIYF. The CDR3 nucleotides read TGCGCCAGCAGCTTGATCCCGGAGGACACCATATATTTT. The chain joins TRBV5-1 to TRBJ1-3; D is unresolved. The V gene lost 1 base and the J gene lost 8 bases, with 10 bases spanning the gap. Germline CDR1 SGHRS, CDR2 YFSETQ. The CDR3 has 13 amino acids.

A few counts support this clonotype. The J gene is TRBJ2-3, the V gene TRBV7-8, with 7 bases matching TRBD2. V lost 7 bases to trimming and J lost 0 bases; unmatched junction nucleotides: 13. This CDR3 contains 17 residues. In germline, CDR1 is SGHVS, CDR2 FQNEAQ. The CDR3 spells CASIPGRLRTSTDTQYF. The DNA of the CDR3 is TGTGCCAGCATCCCCGGGAGGTTGCGTACTAGCACAGATACGCAGTATTTT.

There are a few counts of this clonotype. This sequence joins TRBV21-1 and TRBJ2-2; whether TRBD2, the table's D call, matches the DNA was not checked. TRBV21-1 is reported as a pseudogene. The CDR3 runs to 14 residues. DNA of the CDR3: TGTGCCAGCAGCACCCAGGGAGCTAGCGGGGAGCTGTTTTTT. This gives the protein CASSTQGASGELFF.

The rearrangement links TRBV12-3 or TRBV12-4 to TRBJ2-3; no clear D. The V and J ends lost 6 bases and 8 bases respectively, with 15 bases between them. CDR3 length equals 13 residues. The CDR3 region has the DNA TGTGCCAGCAGGCCCGCGCTGACTGGTACGCAGTATTTT. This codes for CASRPALTGTQYF.

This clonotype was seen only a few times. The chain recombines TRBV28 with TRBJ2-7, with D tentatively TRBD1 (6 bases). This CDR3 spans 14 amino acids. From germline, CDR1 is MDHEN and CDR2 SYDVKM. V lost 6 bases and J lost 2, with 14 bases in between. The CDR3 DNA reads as TGTGCCAGCAGCCCCCAGGGGATCACCTACGAGCAGTACGTC. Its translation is CASSPQGITYEQYV.

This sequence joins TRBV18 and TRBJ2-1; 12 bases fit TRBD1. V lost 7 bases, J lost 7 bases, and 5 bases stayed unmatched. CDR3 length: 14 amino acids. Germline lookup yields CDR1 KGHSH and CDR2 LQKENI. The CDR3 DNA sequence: TGTGCCAGCTTGGGACAGGGGGCAGGAAATGAGCAGTTCTTC. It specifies CASLGQGAGNEQFF. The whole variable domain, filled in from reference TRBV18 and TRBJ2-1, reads NAGVMQNPRHLVRRRGQEARLRCSPMKGHSHVYWYRQLPEEGLKFMVYLQKENIIDESGMPKERFSAEFPKEGPSILRIQQVVRGDSAAYFCASLGQGAGNEQFFGPGTRLTVL.

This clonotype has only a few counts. DNA for the CDR3: TGTGCCAGCAGCGGACCTGGCCGGGGGACAGGGAATGAAAAACTGTTTTTT. It specifies CASSGPGRGTGNEKLFF. This sequence joins TRBV9 and TRBJ1-4; 9 bases line up with TRBD1. The CDR3 is 17 amino acids. The germline CDR1 and CDR2 sequences are SGDLS and YYNGEE. Trimming at V came to 3 bases and at J to 5 bases, leaving 11 bases not matched to a gene. The full variable domain, with the rest looked up from reference TRBV9 and TRBJ1-4, is DSGVTQTPKHLITATGQRVTLRCSPRSGDLSVYWYQQSLDQGLQFLIQYYNGEERAKGNILERFSAQQFPDLHSELNLSSLELGDSALYFCASSGPGRGTGNEKLFFGSGTQLSVL.

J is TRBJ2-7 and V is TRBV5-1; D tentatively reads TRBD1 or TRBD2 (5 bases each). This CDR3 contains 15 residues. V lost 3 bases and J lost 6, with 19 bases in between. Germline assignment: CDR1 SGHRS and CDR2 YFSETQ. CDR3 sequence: CASSSHDRAAGEQYF. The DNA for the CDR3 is TGCGCCAGCAGCTCCCACGACAGAGCTGCGGGCGAGCAGTACTTC.

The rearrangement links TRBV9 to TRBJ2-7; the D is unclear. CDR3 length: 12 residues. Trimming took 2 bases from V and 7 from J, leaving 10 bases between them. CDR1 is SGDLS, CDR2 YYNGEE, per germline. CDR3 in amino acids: CASSVADGEQYF. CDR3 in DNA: TGTGCCAGCAGCGTTGCGGACGGAGAGCAGTACTTC. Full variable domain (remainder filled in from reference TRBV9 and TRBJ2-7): DSGVTQTPKHLITATGQRVTLRCSPRSGDLSVYWYQQSLDQGLQFLIQYYNGEERAKGNILERFSAQQFPDLHSELNLSSLELGDSALYFCASSVADGEQYFGPGTRLTVT.

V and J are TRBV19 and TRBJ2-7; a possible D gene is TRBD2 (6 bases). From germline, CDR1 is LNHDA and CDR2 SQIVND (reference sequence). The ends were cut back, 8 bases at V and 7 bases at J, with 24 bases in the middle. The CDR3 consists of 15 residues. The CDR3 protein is CASSLNSGSRGEQYF. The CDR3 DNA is TGTGCCAGTTCCTTAAATTCGGGATCCCGGGGGGAGCAGTACTTC.

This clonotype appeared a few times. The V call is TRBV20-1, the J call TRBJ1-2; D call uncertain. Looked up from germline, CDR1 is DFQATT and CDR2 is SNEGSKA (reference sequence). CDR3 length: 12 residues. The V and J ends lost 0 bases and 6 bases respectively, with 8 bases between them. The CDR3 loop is CSARDYGDGYTF. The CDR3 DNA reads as TGCAGTGCTAGAGATTATGGGGATGGCTACACCTTC.

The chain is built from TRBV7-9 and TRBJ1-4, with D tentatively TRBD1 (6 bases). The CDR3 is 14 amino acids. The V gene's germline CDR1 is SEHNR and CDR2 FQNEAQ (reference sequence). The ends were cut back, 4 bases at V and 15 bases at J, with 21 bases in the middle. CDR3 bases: TGTGCCAGCAGCTCTCCATCGGGGGGCCCCAGAGTGTTTTTT. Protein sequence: CASSSPSGGPRVFF.

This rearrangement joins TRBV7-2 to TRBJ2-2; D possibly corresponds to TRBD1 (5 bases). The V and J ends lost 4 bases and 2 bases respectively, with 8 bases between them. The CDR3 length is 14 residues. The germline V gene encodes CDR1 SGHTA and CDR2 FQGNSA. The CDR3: CASSWGRNTGELFF. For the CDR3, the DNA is TGTGCCAGCAGCTGGGGCAGAAACACCGGGGAGCTGTTTTTT.

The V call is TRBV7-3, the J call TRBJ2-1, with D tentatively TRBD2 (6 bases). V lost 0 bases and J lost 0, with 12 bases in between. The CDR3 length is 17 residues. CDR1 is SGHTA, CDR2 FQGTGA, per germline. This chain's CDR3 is CASSLTALASSYNEQFF. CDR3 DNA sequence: TGTGCCAGCAGCTTAACAGCACTAGCCAGCTCCTACAATGAGCAGTTCTTC.

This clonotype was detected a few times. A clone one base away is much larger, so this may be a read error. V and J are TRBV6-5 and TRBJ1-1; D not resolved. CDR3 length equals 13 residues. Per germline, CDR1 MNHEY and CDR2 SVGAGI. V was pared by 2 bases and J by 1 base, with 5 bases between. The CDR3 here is CASSYRRNTEAFF. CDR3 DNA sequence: TGTGCCAGCAGTTACCGGAGGAACACTGAAGCTTTCTTT.

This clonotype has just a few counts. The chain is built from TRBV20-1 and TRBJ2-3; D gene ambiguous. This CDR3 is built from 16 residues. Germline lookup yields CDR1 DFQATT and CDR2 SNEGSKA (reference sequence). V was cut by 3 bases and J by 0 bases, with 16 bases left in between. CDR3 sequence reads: CSASERQYTSTDTQYF. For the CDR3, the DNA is TGCAGTGCTAGTGAGCGCCAGTACACTAGCACAGATACGCAGTATTTT.

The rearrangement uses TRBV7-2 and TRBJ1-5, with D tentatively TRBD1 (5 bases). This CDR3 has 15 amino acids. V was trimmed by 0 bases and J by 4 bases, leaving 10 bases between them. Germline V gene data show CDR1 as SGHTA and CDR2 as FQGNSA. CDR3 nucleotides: TGTGCCAGCAGCTTAGCAGGGGTTCTGAATCAGCCCCAGCATTTT. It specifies CASSLAGVLNQPQHF.

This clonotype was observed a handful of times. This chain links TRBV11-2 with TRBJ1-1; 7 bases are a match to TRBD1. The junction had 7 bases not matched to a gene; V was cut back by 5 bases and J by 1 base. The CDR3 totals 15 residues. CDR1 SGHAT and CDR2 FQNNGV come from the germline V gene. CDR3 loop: CASSTRGQSNTEAFF. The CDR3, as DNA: TGTGCCAGCAGCACCCGGGGACAGTCGAACACTGAAGCTTTCTTT.

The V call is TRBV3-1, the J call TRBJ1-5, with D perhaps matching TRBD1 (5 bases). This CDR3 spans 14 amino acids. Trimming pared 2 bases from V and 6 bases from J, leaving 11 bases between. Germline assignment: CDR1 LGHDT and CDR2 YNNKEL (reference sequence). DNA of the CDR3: TGTGCCAGCAGCCAACAGGGAGTAGGTCAGCCCCAGCATTTT. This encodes CASSQQGVGQPQHF.

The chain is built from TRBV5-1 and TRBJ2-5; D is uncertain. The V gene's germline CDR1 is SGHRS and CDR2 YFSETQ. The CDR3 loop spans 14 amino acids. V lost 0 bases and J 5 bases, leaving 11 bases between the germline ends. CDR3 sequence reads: CASSLASPRETQYF. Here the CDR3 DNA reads TGCGCCAGCAGCTTGGCCTCCCCGAGGGAGACCCAGTACTTC. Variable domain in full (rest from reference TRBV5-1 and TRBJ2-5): KAGVTQTPRYLIKTRGQQVTLSCSPISGHRSVSWYQQTPGQGLQFLFEYFSETQRNKGNFPGRFSGRQFSNSRSEMNVSTLELGDSALYLCASSLASPRETQYFGPGTRLLVL.

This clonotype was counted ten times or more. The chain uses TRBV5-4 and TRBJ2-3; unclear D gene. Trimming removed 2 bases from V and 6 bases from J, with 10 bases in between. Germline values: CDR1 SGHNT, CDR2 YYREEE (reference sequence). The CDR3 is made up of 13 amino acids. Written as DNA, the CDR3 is TGTGCCAGCAGCTTACCTCATGAGGATACGCAGTATTTT. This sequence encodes CASSLPHEDTQYF.